This is a list of T cell receptor beta chains from one sample in a study of blood T cell repertoires in COVID-19. Profiled with immunoSEQ multiplex PCR; TCRdb holds only in-frame clones, not every one. The table has roughly 250,000 clones, about 90% seen once. Sequencing input: peripheral blood. The receptor source for this set is a woman in her forties or fifties with acute or convalescent COVID-19. Both conserved end residues are part of each CDR3. A D gene is named only where the DNA matches it firmly. For some rows the clone size is stated as once, few or many, or as a class when expanded; others skip it.

clone_size: -
d_call: -
v_call: TRBV3-1/TRBV3-2
cdr3_length: 16
j_call: TRBJ2-7
cdr3_nt: TGTGCCAGCAGCCAAGATGGAGGTCTAGCTGCCTACGAGCAGTACTTC
cdr3_aa: CASSQDGGLAAYEQYF

clone_size: once
d_call: -
v_call: TRBV19
cdr3_length: 14
j_call: TRBJ1-1
cdr3_nt: TGTGCCAGCAAGTCGCCCAACAAGAACACTGAAGCTTTCTTT
cdr3_aa: CASKSPNKNTEAFF

clone_size: -
d_call: -
v_call: TRBV6-6
cdr3_length: 15
j_call: TRBJ1-1
cdr3_nt: TGTGCCAGCAGTTACCTGGAGGGTAAGAACACTGAAGCTTTCTTT
cdr3_aa: CASSYLEGKNTEAFF

clone_size: once
d_call: -
v_call: TRBV27
cdr3_length: 14
j_call: TRBJ1-1
cdr3_nt: TGTGCCAGCCGAATGGACGGGCGGCGGGCTGAAGCTTTCTTT
cdr3_aa: CASRMDGRRAEAFF

clone_size: -
d_call: -
v_call: TRBV7-2
cdr3_length: 13
j_call: TRBJ1-1
cdr3_nt: TGTGCCAGCAGCTTAGTCAGGAACACTGAAGCTTTCTTT
cdr3_aa: CASSLVRNTEAFF

clone_size: -
d_call: -
v_call: TRBV10-3
cdr3_length: 12
j_call: TRBJ1-1
cdr3_nt: TGTGCCATCAAAAACAGGGACACTGAAGCTTTCTTT
cdr3_aa: CAIKNRDTEAFF

clone_size: -
d_call: -
v_call: TRBV28
cdr3_length: 18
j_call: TRBJ2-5
cdr3_nt: TGTGCCAGCAGTTTTTCTTTTATCCTGGCCCGGGATTTTGAGACCCAGTACTTC
cdr3_aa: CASSFSFILARDFETQYF

clone_size: -
d_call: TRBD2
v_call: TRBV2
cdr3_length: 16
j_call: TRBJ2-5
cdr3_nt: TGTGCCAGCAGTGAAGCGCTTTCGGGGGGATCAGAGACCCAGTACTTC
cdr3_aa: CASSEALSGGSETQYF

clone_size: -
d_call: -
v_call: TRBV28
cdr3_length: 18
j_call: TRBJ1-3
cdr3_nt: TGTGCCAGCAGTTTATGGCAGTTTTTCAGTACCTCTGGAAACACCATATATTTT
cdr3_aa: CASSLWQFFSTSGNTIYF

clone_size: few
d_call: TRBD2
v_call: TRBV15
cdr3_length: 17
j_call: TRBJ2-5
cdr3_nt: TGTGCCACCAGCAGTGCACTAGCGGGAGGGCCGGAAGAGACCCAGTACTTC
cdr3_aa: CATSSALAGGPEETQYF

clone_size: -
d_call: -
v_call: TRBV7-9
cdr3_length: 15
j_call: TRBJ1-6
cdr3_nt: TGTGCCAGCAGCTTAGGGTCAGGGGAACGTTCACCCCTCCACTTT
cdr3_aa: CASSLGSGERSPLHF

clone_size: -
d_call: -
v_call: TRBV6-2/TRBV6-3
cdr3_length: 15
j_call: TRBJ2-1
cdr3_nt: TGTGCCAGCAACCCACAGGGAAGCTCCTACAATGAGCAGTTCTTC
cdr3_aa: CASNPQGSSYNEQFF